This T cell receptor (beta chain) was recovered during a study of regulatory T cells in long-lasting Graves disease. This clonotype was counted many times. Regarding time point: newly diagnosed GD, antithyroid drugs for less than 3 months. Extracted PBMC RNA gave rise to the TCR library. Arm-PCR of CDR3 regions with iRepertoire HTBI primers generated TCR beta libraries. A single record per CDR3 protein comes from TCRdb applying MiXCR to the multiplex PCR reads. The data contain hundreds of thousands of distinct CDR3 sequences, around 15% of them singletons. Trimming pared 0 bases from V and 2 bases from J, leaving 13 bases between. The CDR3 has 16 residues. CDR1 MNHEY and CDR2 SVGEGT come from the germline V gene. These same data were also listed under a study on T cells in Graves' hyperthyroidism and ophthalmopathy. That study reports: An initial round of RT-PCR targeting the TCR CDR3 relied on the HTBI primer set.

The sequencing here drew on peripheral blood mononuclear cells (PBMCs), taken at new diagnosis, from a patient treated with antithyroid drugs. This clonotype was sampled from a middle-aged man with Graves disease. V and J are TRBV6-2 or TRBV6-3 and TRBJ1-1; D is undetermined. The CDR3 nucleotides read TGTGCCAGCAGTTACTCGGTGGTTTTTATTAACACTGAAGCTTTCTTT. Its translation: CASSYSVVFINTEAFF.